This is a list of T cell receptor beta chains from one sample in a study of human T cells and chemical hapten exposure. TCRdb reprocessed the RACE reads with MiXCR, giving one entry per CDR3 protein. The data contain roughly 380,000 distinct CDR3 sequences, more than 4.5% of them singletons. The sample was whole blood, taken in connection with sensitization to the hapten diphenylcyclopropenone (DPC). These receptors all stem from a woman between 50 and 59 years old with alopecia areata. Some clones in this sample may be carry-over from other donors' samples. Each CDR3 is given with its conserved first and last residue. A D gene is named only where the DNA matches it firmly. The listing skips clone size in some rows; elsewhere it reads once, few, many or a size class.

few	TRBV29-1	TRBJ2-1	-	13	TGCAGCCTCACCCGGGATAACTACAATGAGCAGTTCTTC	CSLTRDNYNEQFF
few	TRBV7-9	TRBJ1-2	TRBD1	14	TGTGCCAGCATCCGCCCGGGACAGGGGGCTGGCTACACCTTC	CASIRPGQGAGYTF
-	TRBV20-1	TRBJ1-6	-	14	TGCAGTGCTTTACAGGGCAACGGTAATTCACCCCTCCACTTT	CSALQGNGNSPLHF
many	TRBV11-3	TRBJ1-1	-	13	TGTGCCAGCAGCTTCGGGTCCATTTCTGAAGCTTTCTTT	CASSFGSISEAFF
-	TRBV29-1	TRBJ2-2	-	15	TGCAGCGTTGAAGAGGGCGGCGCGAACACCGGGGAGCTGTTTTTT	CSVEEGGANTGELFF
-	TRBV2	TRBJ1-2	TRBD1	12	TGTGCCATCCGGGACAGGGCATATGGCTACACCTTC	CAIRDRAYGYTF
-	TRBV7-2	TRBJ2-3	-	12	TGTGCCAGCAGTTCGTTTGGGGATACGCAGTATTTT	CASSSFGDTQYF
many	TRBV4-3	TRBJ2-1	-	17	TGCGCCAGCAGCCAAGATCGCGTGGAGGGGCTAGCCAATGAGCAGTTCTTC	CASSQDRVEGLANEQFF
many	TRBV7-2	TRBJ1-2	-	14	TGTGCCAGCAGCTTTCCGGCTGGCCACTATGGCTACACCTTC	CASSFPAGHYGYTF
-	TRBV30	TRBJ1-5	-	15	TGTGCCTGGAGTAAGGGGGTTATCAGCAATCAGCCCCAGCATTTT	CAWSKGVISNQPQHF
many	TRBV20-1	TRBJ1-2	-	12	TGCAGTGCTAGGGGGTTTGACTATGGCTACACCTTC	CSARGFDYGYTF
many	TRBV11-3	TRBJ2-1	-	16	TGTGCCAGCAGCCCTCAGGGGCCGCTATCCTACAATGAGCAGTTCTTC	CASSPQGPLSYNEQFF
many	TRBV5-5	TRBJ2-7	-	13	TGTGCCAGCAGCTTGGCCCCGGACGGCGAGCAGTACTTC	CASSLAPDGEQYF
-	TRBV7-6	TRBJ2-2	TRBD1	17	TGTGCCAGCAGCTTTTCCGGGACAGGGAAAGTAACCGGGGAGCTGTTTTTT	CASSFSGTGKVTGELFF
few	TRBV12-3/TRBV12-4	TRBJ2-3	TRBD2	16	TGTGCCAGCAGTTTTCCAGCGGGGGCTAGCACAGATACGCAGTATTTT	CASSFPAGASTDTQYF
-	TRBV7-9	TRBJ1-1	-	15	TGTGCCAGCAGCTTAAGGGGTCAGATGAACACTGAAGCTTTCTTT	CASSLRGQMNTEAFF
few	TRBV5-1	TRBJ2-3	TRBD2	16	TGCGCCAGCAGCCGTATTCTAGCGGGGGGGCCGAATACGCAGTATTTT	CASSRILAGGPNTQYF
-	TRBV6-5	TRBJ2-7	TRBD2	14	TGTGCCAGCACCCCCCCGGGGGGGCCCCACGAGCAGTACTTC	CASTPPGGPHEQYF
many	TRBV10-3	TRBJ1-2	-	12	TGTGCCATCAGTCGGACTGGGATCGACTACACCTTC	CAISRTGIDYTF
-	TRBV29-1	TRBJ2-7	-	12	TGCAGCGCTGGGGTAGCGGCAAGGGAGCAGTACTTC	CSAGVAAREQYF
few	TRBV5-4	TRBJ2-7	-	12	TGTGCCAGCAGCTTGGCCAATGGCGGGCCGAACTTC	CASSLANGGPNF
-	TRBV15	TRBJ2-1	-	17	TGTGCCACCAGCAGAGATAGCTCTCCTCTTGGTCACAATGAGCAGTTCTTC	CATSRDSSPLGHNEQFF
many	TRBV5-1	TRBJ2-1	-	15	TGCGCCAGCAGCTTTGCCAGGAGCTCCTACAATGAGCAGTTCTTC	CASSFARSSYNEQFF
-	TRBV3-1	TRBJ1-1	-	16	TGTGCCAGCAGCCAAGGAGGTAGAATTTCGAACACTGAAGCTTTCTTT	CASSQGGRISNTEAFF
few	TRBV28	TRBJ2-2	-	14	TGTGCCAGCAATGAGGTCGCAAACACCGGGGAGCTGTTTTTT	CASNEVANTGELFF
many	TRBV29-1	TRBJ2-3	-	12	TGCAGCGGAGTACGGGGCACAGATACGCAGTATTTT	CSGVRGTDTQYF
-	TRBV7-9	TRBJ2-7	-	12	TGTGCCAGCAGCTTTGGGCCGACCGAGCAGTACTTC	CASSFGPTEQYF
few	TRBV29-1	TRBJ2-7	-	13	TGCAGCGCCGCGCGCGGGGCGACCTACGAGCAGTACTTC	CSAARGATYEQYF
few	TRBV5-1	TRBJ2-3	-	14	TGCGCCAGCAGCTTGGAGATTGGCACAGATACGCAGTATTTT	CASSLEIGTDTQYF
few	TRBV12-3/TRBV12-4	TRBJ2-7	TRBD2	16	TGTGCCAGCAGTTTAGCTGGCGGGGGGCCCCACTACGAGCAGTACTTC	CASSLAGGGPHYEQYF
-	TRBV6-6	TRBJ2-3	TRBD2	13	TGTGCCAGCAGCCCTCTTCAACTAGCGGAGCAGTATTTT	CASSPLQLAEQYF
many	TRBV27	TRBJ1-4	TRBD1	17	TGTGCCAGCAGTTCCACTAAAACCCAGGACAGGGGCGAAAAACTGTTTTTT	CASSSTKTQDRGEKLFF
-	TRBV7-2	TRBJ2-1	-	14	TGTGCCAGCAGCCCAATAGATAGAGGAACCGAGCAGTTCTTC	CASSPIDRGTEQFF
-	TRBV13	TRBJ2-3	TRBD2	15	TGTGCCAGCAGCTACTTAGCGGGAGGAGCAGATACGCAGTATTTT	CASSYLAGGADTQYF
many	TRBV20-1	TRBJ2-3	TRBD1	16	TGCAGTGCTAGAGATTTCAGACAGGGGGAAGTAGATACGCAGTATTTT	CSARDFRQGEVDTQYF
many	TRBV20-1	TRBJ2-7	TRBD2	12	TGCAGTGCTAGCGCGGGGGGGCGCGAGCAGTACTTC	CSASAGGREQYF
-	TRBV10-3	TRBJ1-1	-	15	TGTGCCATCAGTGAGTCGCTCGGAACGAACACTGAAGCTTTCTTT	CAISESLGTNTEAFF
-	TRBV30	TRBJ2-7	TRBD2	11	TGTGCCTGGAGTGTACTGCGGGAGAAGTACTTC	CAWSVLREKYF
many	TRBV3-1	TRBJ2-1	-	12	TGTGCCAGCAGCCTAAGGGTCAATGAGCAGTTCTTC	CASSLRVNEQFF
-	TRBV11-2	TRBJ2-1	-	16	TGTGCCAGCAGCTCAACTAGGGGGGGCCTGTACAATGAGCAGTTCTTC	CASSSTRGGLYNEQFF
few	TRBV7-9	TRBJ1-3	-	13	TGTGCCAGCAGCTTAGTTTCAGAAGGAACCATATATTTT	CASSLVSEGTIYF
few	TRBV25-1	TRBJ2-3	TRBD2	17	TGTGCCAGCAGTTACCCACTAGCGGGGGATTTCACAGATACGCAGTATTTT	CASSYPLAGDFTDTQYF
-	TRBV3-1	TRBJ2-3	TRBD2	20	TGTGCCAGCAGCCAAGTGAGGGGACTAGGCATGGCCGGCATCACAGATACGCAGTATTTT	CASSQVRGLGMAGITDTQYF
many	TRBV13	TRBJ2-3	-	14	TGTGCCAGCAGCTTAGTAGCGGACACAGATACGCAGTATTTT	CASSLVADTDTQYF
few	TRBV5-6	TRBJ1-1	-	13	TGTGCCAGCAACCAACTCACAGGGACTGAAGCTTTCTTT	CASNQLTGTEAFF
few	TRBV20-1	TRBJ2-5	TRBD1	14	TGCAGTGCTTGCGACAGGGGGAAGGGGGAGACCCAGTACTTC	CSACDRGKGETQYF
many	TRBV28	TRBJ2-3	TRBD2	18	TGTGCCAGCAGTTTGCCCCAGAGACTAGCGGGAGCTCCAGATACGCAGTATTTT	CASSLPQRLAGAPDTQYF
many	TRBV7-6	TRBJ1-4	-	12	TGTGCCAGCAGCTCTTCTAATGAAAAACTGTTTTTT	CASSSSNEKLFF
many	TRBV5-6	TRBJ2-3	TRBD2	12	TGTGCCAGCAGCCTAGCGGGAGTAGCGCAGTATTTT	CASSLAGVAQYF
-	TRBV2	TRBJ2-1	-	14	TGTGCCAGCAGTGAACAGGGTCCTACCAATGAGCAGTTCTTC	CASSEQGPTNEQFF
many	TRBV7-9	TRBJ2-5	-	14	TGTGCCAGCAGCCTAGGCAGGGCGAGTGGGGCCCAGTACTTC	CASSLGRASGAQYF
many	TRBV10-2	TRBJ2-7	TRBD2	14	TGCGCCAGCAGTGTCCCTAGCGGGAGTGGAATCTGGTACTTC	CASSVPSGSGIWYF
many	TRBV3-1	TRBJ1-5	TRBD1	17	TGTGCCAGCAGCCGGGGCTTAGGACAGGGACGGGGTCAGCCCCAGCATTTT	CASSRGLGQGRGQPQHF
many	TRBV11-2	TRBJ2-3	TRBD2	16	TGTGCCAGCAGCCGGACTAGCGGGACCCTCGTTGATACGCAGTATTTT	CASSRTSGTLVDTQYF
many	TRBV5-1	TRBJ1-2	TRBD1	15	TGCGCCAGCAGCCCCGTCGGGACAGGGAACTATGGCTACACCTTC	CASSPVGTGNYGYTF
many	TRBV6-6	TRBJ1-3	-	15	TGTGCCAGCAGTTCCACAGGGCGATCTGGAAACACCATATATTTT	CASSSTGRSGNTIYF
few	TRBV6-5	TRBJ1-1	-	14	TGTGCCAGCAGTACAGGGTCCCCTAACACTGAAGCTTTCTTT	CASSTGSPNTEAFF
-	TRBV5-1	TRBJ2-2	-	15	TGCGCCAGCAGCCAACCGGGACGCAGCACCGGGGAGCTGTTTTTT	CASSQPGRSTGELFF
many	TRBV6-5	TRBJ2-5	-	16	TGTGCCAGCAGTTCTAGGGGGGCGGGTTTGGGAGAGACCCAGTACTTC	CASSSRGAGLGETQYF